This T cell receptor beta chain was observed in a study of cytomegalovirus exposure and HLA in healthy donors. Of note for this clone: The antigen is unknown.

Broader study findings: Exclusion applied to some V segments, including TRBV6-2 and TRBV6-3, as they were indistinguishable. Most CMV-associated TCR beta chains appeared HLA-restricted in a later analysis. Analysis performed later found 15,000 or so TCR beta sequences associated with HLA alleles at 0.05 false discovery rate.

V lost 5 bases and J 5 bases, leaving 21 bases between the germline ends. Germline CDR1 reads SGHTA; CDR2 reads FQGTGA. The CDR3 sequence is 16 residues long. All the people who gave samples were healthy bone marrow donors. PCR amplification relied on 60 Vbeta primers (plus 13 Jbeta primers). Profiling relied on immunoSEQ multiplex PCR, and the TCRdb table lists in-frame clones only, not all of them. This sample yields 100,000 to 150,000 clones, of which approximately 67% are seen a single time; 1.5% to 1.9% belongs to the top ten. The sample comprised PBMCs. The V call is TRBV7-3, the J call TRBJ1-1; weak D call: TRBD1 (6 bases). The sequence was obtained from a man aged 18 to 30 in good health and CMV-seronegative. The CDR3 reads CASSPAPVTGRTEAFF. CDR3 DNA sequence: TGTGCCAGCAGCCCCGCCCCGGTTACAGGGCGAACTGAAGCTTTCTTT.